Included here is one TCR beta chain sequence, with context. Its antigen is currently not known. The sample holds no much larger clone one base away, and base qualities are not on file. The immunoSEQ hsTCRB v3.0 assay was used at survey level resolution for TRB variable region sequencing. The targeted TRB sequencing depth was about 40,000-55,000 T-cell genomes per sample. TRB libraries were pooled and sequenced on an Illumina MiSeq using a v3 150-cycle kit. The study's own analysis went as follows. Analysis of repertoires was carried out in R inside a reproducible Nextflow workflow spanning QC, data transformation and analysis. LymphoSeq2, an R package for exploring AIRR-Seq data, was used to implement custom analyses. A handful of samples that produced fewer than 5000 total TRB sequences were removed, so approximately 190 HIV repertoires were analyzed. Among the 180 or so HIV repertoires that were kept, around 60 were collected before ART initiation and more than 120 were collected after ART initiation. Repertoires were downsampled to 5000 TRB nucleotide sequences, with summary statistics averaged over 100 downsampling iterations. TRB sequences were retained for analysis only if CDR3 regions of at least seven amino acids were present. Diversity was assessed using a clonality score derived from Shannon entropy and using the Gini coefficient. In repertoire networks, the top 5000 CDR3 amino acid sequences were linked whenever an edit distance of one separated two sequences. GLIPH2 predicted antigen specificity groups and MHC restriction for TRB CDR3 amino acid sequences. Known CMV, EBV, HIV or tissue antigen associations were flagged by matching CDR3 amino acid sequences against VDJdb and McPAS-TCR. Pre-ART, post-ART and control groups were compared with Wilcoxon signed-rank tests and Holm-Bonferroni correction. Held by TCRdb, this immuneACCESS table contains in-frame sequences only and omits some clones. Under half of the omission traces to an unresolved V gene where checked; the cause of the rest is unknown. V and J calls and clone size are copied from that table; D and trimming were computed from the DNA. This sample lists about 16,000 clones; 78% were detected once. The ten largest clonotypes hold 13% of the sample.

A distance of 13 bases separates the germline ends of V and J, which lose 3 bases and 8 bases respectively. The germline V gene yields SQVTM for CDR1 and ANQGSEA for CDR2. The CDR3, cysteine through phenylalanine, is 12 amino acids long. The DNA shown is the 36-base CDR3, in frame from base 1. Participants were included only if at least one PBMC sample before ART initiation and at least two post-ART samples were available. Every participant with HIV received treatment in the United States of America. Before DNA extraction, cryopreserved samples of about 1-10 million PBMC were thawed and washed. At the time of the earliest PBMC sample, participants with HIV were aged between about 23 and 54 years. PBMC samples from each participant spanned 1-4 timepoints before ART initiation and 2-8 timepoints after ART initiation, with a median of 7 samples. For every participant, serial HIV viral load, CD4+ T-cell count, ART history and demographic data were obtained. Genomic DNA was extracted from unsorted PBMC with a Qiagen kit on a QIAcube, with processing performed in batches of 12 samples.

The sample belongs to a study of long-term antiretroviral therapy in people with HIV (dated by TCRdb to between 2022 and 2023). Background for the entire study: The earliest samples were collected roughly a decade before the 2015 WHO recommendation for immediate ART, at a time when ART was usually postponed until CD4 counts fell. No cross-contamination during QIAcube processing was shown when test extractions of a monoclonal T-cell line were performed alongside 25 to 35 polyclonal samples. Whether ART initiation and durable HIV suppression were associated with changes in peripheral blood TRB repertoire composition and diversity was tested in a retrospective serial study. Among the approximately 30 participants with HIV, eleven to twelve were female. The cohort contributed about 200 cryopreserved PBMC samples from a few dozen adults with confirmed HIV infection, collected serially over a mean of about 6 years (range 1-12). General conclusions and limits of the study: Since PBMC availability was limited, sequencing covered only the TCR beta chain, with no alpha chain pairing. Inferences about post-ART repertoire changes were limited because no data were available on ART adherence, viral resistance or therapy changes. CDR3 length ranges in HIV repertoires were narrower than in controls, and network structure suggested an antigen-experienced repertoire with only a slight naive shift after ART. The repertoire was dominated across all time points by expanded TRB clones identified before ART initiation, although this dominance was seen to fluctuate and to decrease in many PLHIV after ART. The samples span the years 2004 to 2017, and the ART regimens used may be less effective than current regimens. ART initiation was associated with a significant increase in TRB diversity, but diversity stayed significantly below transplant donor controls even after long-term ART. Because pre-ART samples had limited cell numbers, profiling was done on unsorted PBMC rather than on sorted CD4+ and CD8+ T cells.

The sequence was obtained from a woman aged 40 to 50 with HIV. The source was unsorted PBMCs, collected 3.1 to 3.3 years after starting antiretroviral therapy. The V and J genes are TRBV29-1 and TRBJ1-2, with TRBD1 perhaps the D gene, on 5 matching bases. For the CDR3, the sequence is CSVDTEGRGYTF. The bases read TGCAGCGTTGACACAGAGGGGCGAGGCTACACCTTC.